The TCR beta chain under discussion was sequenced for a study of T cell responses to AZD1222 COVID-19 vaccine. Points from the study as a whole: Samples come after the peak T cell response, not at day 14. Baseline antibody screening turned up just a handful of seropositive AZD1222 recipients. Females made up more of the donors, who were largely white British, and clonal diversity may have come out too low.

Trimming removed 8 bases at V and 5 bases at J, with 21 bases between. The CDR3 has 15 residues. The germline V gene encodes CDR1 MDHEN and CDR2 SYDVKM. For this clone: The antigen remains unidentified.

The assay was immunoSEQ multiplex PCR, and TCRdb's table has in-frame clones only and misses some. The profile covers about 29,000 clones, with approximately 93% appearing a single time and over 6.5% taken by the ten largest. The clonotype originates from an adult in good health. The chain uses TRBV28 and TRBJ2-5; tentatively, D is TRBD1 (8 bases). Sequenced here: peripheral blood, sampled on day 0 of AZD1222 vaccination. In DNA form, the CDR3 reads TGTGCCAGCGGGGCGGGGGCAGGGGGCGCGGAGACCCAGTACTTC. Translation gives CASGAGAGGAETQYF.